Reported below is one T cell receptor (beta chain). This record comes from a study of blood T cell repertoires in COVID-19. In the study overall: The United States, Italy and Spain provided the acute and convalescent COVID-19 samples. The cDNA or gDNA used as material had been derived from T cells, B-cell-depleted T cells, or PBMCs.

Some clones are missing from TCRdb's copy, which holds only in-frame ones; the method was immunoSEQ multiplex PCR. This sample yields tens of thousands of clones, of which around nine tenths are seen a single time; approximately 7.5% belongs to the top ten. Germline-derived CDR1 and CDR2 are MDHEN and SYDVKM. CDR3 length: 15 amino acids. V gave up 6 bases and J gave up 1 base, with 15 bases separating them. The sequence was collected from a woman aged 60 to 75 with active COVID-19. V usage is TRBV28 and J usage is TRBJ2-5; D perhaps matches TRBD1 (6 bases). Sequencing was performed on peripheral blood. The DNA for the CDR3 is TGTGCCAGCAGCCCTGGACAGTTGCGCCAAGAGACCCAGTACTTC. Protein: CASSPGQLRQETQYF.